The 17 T cell receptor beta chains in this list originate from one sample, sequenced in a study of blood T cell repertoires in COVID-19. TCRdb's copy holds only in-frame clones and misses some; the assay was immunoSEQ multiplex PCR. Found here are around 200,000 clones, 80% to 85% of them singletons; the top ten hold approximately 4.7%. The sequenced sample was peripheral blood. The receptors stem from a man over 45 with active or convalescent COVID-19.

This clone was found once. This chain uses TRBV6-2 or TRBV6-3 with TRBJ1-1, with 8 positions matching TRBD1. The CDR3 length is 13 residues. The germline gives CDR1 MNHEY, CDR2 SVGEGT. Unmatched junction bases numbered 4, after V lost 6 bases and J lost 4 bases. The CDR3 DNA follows: TGTGCCAGCAGCGGGACAGGTTCCACTGAAGCTTTCTTT. This translates into CASSGTGSTEAFF.

The chain employs TRBV7-9 and TRBJ1-4, with a possible D match to TRBD1 (5 bases). V was trimmed by 5 bases and J by 7 bases, leaving 17 bases between them. Germline V lookup: CDR1 SEHNR, CDR2 FQNEAQ (reference sequence). The length of the CDR3 is 15 residues. In nucleotides, the CDR3 is TGTGCCAGCAGCCCCCTGGGCAGGGTGGGTGAAAAACTGTTTTTT. Protein sequence: CASSPLGRVGEKLFF.

The V gene is TRBV2, the J gene TRBJ1-6; D uncertain. Trimming removed 3 bases at V and 14 bases at J, with 17 bases between. Germline-derived CDR1 and CDR2 are SNHLY and FYNNEI. This CDR3 has 14 residues. The CDR3 coding sequence is TGTGCCAGCAGTGACGACTGGTTGGGTTCGTCCCTCCACTTT. Its protein is CASSDDWLGSSLHF. The whole variable domain, filled in from reference TRBV2 and TRBJ1-6, reads EPEVTQTPSHQVTQMGQEVILRCVPISNHLYFYWYRQILGQKVEFLVSFYNNEISEKSEIFDDQFSVERPDGSNFTLKIRSTKLEDSAMYFCASSDDWLGSSLHFGNGTRLTVT.

This rearrangement joins TRBV7-2 to TRBJ1-5; D gene unclear. Trimming left V 1 base short and J 7 bases short, with 11 bases between. The CDR3 has 14 amino acids. Germline V gene lookup returns CDR1 SGHTA and CDR2 FQGNSA. CDR3 in amino acids: CASSLDWRKQPQHF. Here the CDR3 DNA reads TGTGCCAGCAGCTTAGACTGGAGAAAACAGCCCCAGCATTTT.

The J gene is TRBJ2-7, the V gene TRBV6-5; 7 bases are a match to TRBD1. The CDR3 is 12 residues long. V shed 10 bases, J shed 2 bases, and the junction held 5 bases outside the gene matches. Germline CDR1 reads MNHEY; CDR2 reads SVGAGI. CDR3: CATKGQTYEQYF. DNA for the CDR3: TGTGCCACCAAGGGACAGACCTACGAGCAGTACTTC.

This chain links TRBV11-3 with TRBJ2-1; D might be TRBD2 (6 bases). The ends were cut back, 2 bases at V and 3 bases at J, with 8 bases in the middle. This CDR3 is built from 14 residues. Germline V gene sequence: CDR1 SGHNT, CDR2 YENEEA. The CDR3 here is CASSLTGSYNEQFF. In DNA form, the CDR3 reads TGTGCCAGCAGCTTAACCGGGAGCTACAATGAGCAGTTCTTC.

The chain recombines TRBV7-9 with TRBJ2-2; 7 positions match TRBD2. Germline V CDR1 and CDR2: SEHNR, FQNEAQ (reference sequence). This CDR3 is built from 16 residues. V gave up 11 bases and J gave up 4 bases; unmatched junction bases: 16. CDR3 nucleotides: TGTGCCTGCTGCGGTGGGGGGGGGACGGGCACCGGGGAGCTGTTTTTT. It encodes CACCGGGGTGTGELFF.

This clone has more than one count but fewer than ten. The rearrangement links TRBV2 to TRBJ2-7, with D tentatively TRBD2 (6 bases). Germline V gene lookup returns CDR1 SNHLY and CDR2 FYNNEI. Deletions cut 7 bases from V and 5 bases from J, with 15 bases between. This CDR3 spans 13 amino acids. CDR3 nucleotide sequence: TGTGCCAGCATGCCCGGGACTTCGGACGAGCAGTACTTC. This codes for CASMPGTSDEQYF.

V gene TRBV7-2 combines with J gene TRBJ1-6; TRBD1 agrees at 7 bases. Germline CDR1 and CDR2: SGHTA and FQGNSA. Losses at the gene ends were 6 bases for V and 13 bases for J; bases not matched to a gene: 9. The CDR3 is 13 amino acids. CDR3 region: CASSPGGYWPLHF. DNA of the CDR3: TGTGCCAGCAGTCCAGGGGGTTATTGGCCCCTCCACTTT.

J is TRBJ1-1 and V is TRBV7-9, with 8 bases identical to TRBD1. Germline CDR1 SEHNR, CDR2 FQNEAQ (reference sequence). The CDR3 covers 15 residues. The V segment lost 5 bases and the J segment 5 bases; nucleotides outside the gene matches: 10. The CDR3 region is CASSIIRGPGTEAFF. CDR3 sequence (DNA): TGTGCCAGCAGCATTATCAGGGGGCCGGGAACTGAAGCTTTCTTT.

The chain recombines TRBV10-3 with TRBJ2-7; D may be TRBD1 (6 bases). The CDR3 runs to 13 residues. The V gene lost 3 bases and the J gene lost 1 base, with 7 bases spanning the gap. Per germline, CDR1 ENHRY and CDR2 SYGVKD. The CDR3 spells CAISDGTSYEQYF. CDR3 nucleotide sequence: TGTGCCATCAGTGACGGGACATCCTACGAGCAGTACTTC.

The genes are TRBV11-3 and TRBJ2-1; D might be TRBD2 (7 bases). V lost 5 bases and J 7 bases, leaving 18 bases between the germline ends. Germline CDR1 SGHNT, CDR2 YENEEA. CDR3 length equals 15 residues. The CDR3 region is CASSKYPGGRNEQFF. The DNA of the CDR3 is TGTGCCAGCAGCAAATACCCGGGGGGCCGGAATGAGCAGTTCTTC.

The rearrangement uses TRBV6-6 and TRBJ1-2, with D unresolved. CDR1 is MNHNY and CDR2 is SVGAGI in the germline V gene (reference sequence). The CDR3 covers 13 residues. Trimming took 2 bases from V and 4 from J, leaving 8 bases between them. CDR3 amino acids: CASSYGEGYGYTF. The CDR3 DNA reads TGTGCCAGCAGTTACGGAGAGGGCTATGGCTACACCTTC.

V and J are TRBV5-4 and TRBJ2-2; TRBD1 matches 7 bases. The CDR3 loop spans 15 amino acids. The J segment lost 3 bases and the V segment lost 4 bases, leaving 6 bases of the junction unmatched. Germline assignment: CDR1 SGHNT and CDR2 YYREEE (reference sequence). The CDR3 sequence: CASSRGQDYTGELFF. The CDR3 coding sequence is TGTGCCAGCAGCCGTGGACAGGACTACACCGGGGAGCTGTTTTTT.

Many counts were recorded for this clone. The V and J genes are TRBV2 and TRBJ1-6; TRBD1 aligns across 7 bases. This CDR3 has 15 residues. V lost 6 bases, J lost 5 bases, and 7 bases stayed unmatched. Germline assignment: CDR1 SNHLY and CDR2 FYNNEI. For the CDR3, the DNA is TGTGCCAGCAGCATTCAGGGGGTGGATAATTCACCCCTCCACTTT. It translates to CASSIQGVDNSPLHF.

The chain has TRBV5-4 and TRBJ2-2; 8 bases agree with TRBD2. The CDR3 covers 16 residues. J was trimmed by 4 bases and V by 4 bases; bases with no gene match: 9. Germline V lookup: CDR1 SGHNT, CDR2 YYREEE (reference sequence). CDR3 sequence reads: CASSPDGGASTGELFF. CDR3 DNA: TGTGCCAGCAGCCCCGACGGGGGGGCGAGCACCGGGGAGCTGTTTTTT.

The chain couples TRBV4-1 to TRBJ1-1; maybe TRBD1 (6 bases). The germline CDR1 and CDR2 sequences are MGHRA and YSYEKL. V was pared by 1 base and J by 6 bases, with 15 bases between. This CDR3 spans 15 amino acids. The CDR3 is CASSQVGQGSPEAFF. In nucleotides, the CDR3 is TGCGCCAGCAGCCAAGTGGGCCAGGGGTCCCCTGAAGCTTTCTTT.